These T cell receptor beta chains were read from a single sample in a study of cytomegalovirus exposure and HLA in healthy donors. TCRdb's copy holds only in-frame clones and misses some; the assay was immunoSEQ multiplex PCR. Altogether about 74,000 clones are present, 94% being singletons, with the ten largest covering under 2%. The specimen was PBMCs. The receptors derive from a woman younger than 35 in good health and CMV-seropositive. Both conserved end residues are part of each CDR3. Fields, in order: J gene, V gene, D gene, clone size, CDR3 protein, CDR3 DNA. D genes are given only for firm matches. Size is stated for part of the rows, as once, few or many counts, or as a class when the clone is expanded.

J gene: TRBJ2-3; V gene: TRBV18; D gene: -; clone size: -; CDR3 protein: CASSPPGGDPSTDTQYF; CDR3 DNA: TGTGCCAGCTCACCACCCGGCGGGGACCCTAGCACAGATACGCAGTATTTT
J gene: TRBJ2-7; V gene: TRBV7-9; D gene: TRBD2; clone size: -; CDR3 protein: CASSQLTSGSYEQYF; CDR3 DNA: TGTGCCAGCAGCCAACTCACTAGCGGGTCCTACGAGCAGTACTTC
J gene: TRBJ2-1; V gene: TRBV7-2; D gene: -; clone size: -; CDR3 protein: CASSLGRANEQFF; CDR3 DNA: TGTGCCAGCAGCTTAGGGCGGGCCAATGAGCAGTTCTTC
J gene: TRBJ2-7; V gene: TRBV5-6; D gene: TRBD2; clone size: -; CDR3 protein: CASSLSSGRPLKEQYF; CDR3 DNA: TGTGCCAGCAGCTTGTCTAGCGGGAGGCCCCTCAAGGAGCAGTACTTC
J gene: TRBJ1-2; V gene: TRBV28; D gene: -; clone size: -; CDR3 protein: CASSPGVGRPYGYTF; CDR3 DNA: TGTGCCAGCAGTCCCGGAGTGGGGCGCCCCTATGGCTACACCTTC
J gene: TRBJ2-3; V gene: TRBV5-1; D gene: -; clone size: -; CDR3 protein: CASSPDSATDTQYF; CDR3 DNA: TGCGCCAGCAGCCCTGACAGTGCCACAGATACGCAGTATTTT
J gene: TRBJ2-7; V gene: TRBV4-2; D gene: TRBD2; clone size: -; CDR3 protein: CASSQVGGTSGRAARVYEQYF; CDR3 DNA: TGTGCCAGCAGCCAAGTAGGAGGGACTAGCGGGAGGGCGGCTCGTGTATACGAGCAGTACTTC
J gene: TRBJ2-1; V gene: TRBV7-2; D gene: TRBD2; clone size: -; CDR3 protein: CASSPLFQRGGREQFF; CDR3 DNA: TGTGCCAGCAGCCCCCTTTTTCAGCGGGGGGGCAGAGAGCAGTTCTTC
J gene: TRBJ1-4; V gene: TRBV29-1; D gene: TRBD1; clone size: -; CDR3 protein: CSVTPQGADEKLFF; CDR3 DNA: TGCAGCGTTACCCCACAGGGGGCGGATGAAAAACTGTTTTTT
J gene: TRBJ2-5; V gene: TRBV4-3; D gene: -; clone size: -; CDR3 protein: CASSQGGQLSLETQYF; CDR3 DNA: TGCGCCAGCAGCCAGGGGGGACAGCTCTCGTTGGAGACCCAGTACTTC
J gene: TRBJ1-1; V gene: TRBV11-3; D gene: -; clone size: -; CDR3 protein: CASSVLPVATEAFF; CDR3 DNA: TGTGCCAGCAGCGTCCTCCCCGTGGCCACTGAAGCTTTCTTT
J gene: TRBJ1-2; V gene: TRBV4-1; D gene: TRBD1; clone size: -; CDR3 protein: CASSPGQGANYGYTF; CDR3 DNA: TGCGCCAGCAGCCCTGGACAGGGGGCAAACTATGGCTACACCTTC
J gene: TRBJ1-6; V gene: TRBV2; D gene: -; clone size: -; CDR3 protein: CASSAGTPPSPLHF; CDR3 DNA: TGTGCCAGCAGTGCCGGGACACCGCCCTCACCCCTCCACTTT
J gene: TRBJ1-1; V gene: TRBV7-2; D gene: TRBD1; clone size: -; CDR3 protein: CASSRDRGAEAFF; CDR3 DNA: TGTGCCAGCAGCAGAGACAGGGGCGCTGAAGCTTTCTTT
J gene: TRBJ1-1; V gene: TRBV13; D gene: -; clone size: -; CDR3 protein: CASSLKGQHNTEAFF; CDR3 DNA: TGTGCCAGCAGCTTAAAGGGGCAGCACAACACTGAAGCTTTCTTT
J gene: TRBJ2-2; V gene: TRBV10-1; D gene: -; clone size: -; CDR3 protein: CASSESGDPGELFF; CDR3 DNA: TGCGCCAGCAGTGAGTCGGGCGATCCCGGGGAGCTGTTTTTT
J gene: TRBJ2-3; V gene: TRBV5-6; D gene: TRBD2; clone size: -; CDR3 protein: CASRQVDYRGGRDTQYF; CDR3 DNA: TGTGCCAGCAGACAGGTTGACTACCGGGGGGGGAGAGATACGCAGTATTTT
J gene: TRBJ1-2; V gene: TRBV19; D gene: -; clone size: -; CDR3 protein: CASSWGDGYTF; CDR3 DNA: TGTGCCAGTAGTTGGGGGGACGGCTACACCTTC
J gene: TRBJ1-4; V gene: TRBV2; D gene: TRBD1; clone size: -; CDR3 protein: CASSLQGQLNEKLFF; CDR3 DNA: TGTGCCAGCAGTCTCCAGGGACAGCTTAATGAAAAACTGTTTTTT
J gene: TRBJ1-5; V gene: TRBV4-2; D gene: -; clone size: -; CDR3 protein: CASSQESGVNQPQHF; CDR3 DNA: TGTGCCAGCAGCCAAGAGTCCGGGGTGAATCAGCCCCAGCATTTT
J gene: TRBJ2-7; V gene: TRBV27; D gene: -; clone size: -; CDR3 protein: CASSPHSRTDYSYEQYF; CDR3 DNA: TGTGCCAGCAGTCCTCATTCCCGGACAGATTACTCCTACGAGCAGTACTTC
J gene: TRBJ1-5; V gene: TRBV30; D gene: -; clone size: -; CDR3 protein: CAWSVRGPSQPTSNQPQHF; CDR3 DNA: TGTGCCTGGAGTGTACGTGGGCCGAGCCAGCCCACTAGCAATCAGCCCCAGCATTTT
J gene: TRBJ2-7; V gene: TRBV19; D gene: TRBD1; clone size: few; CDR3 protein: CASSRQGSYEQYF; CDR3 DNA: TGTGCCAGTAGTAGACAGGGCTCCTACGAGCAGTACTTC
J gene: TRBJ1-2; V gene: TRBV5-4; D gene: -; clone size: once; CDR3 protein: CASSSPGFQWGYTF; CDR3 DNA: TGTGCCAGCAGTTCCCCAGGGTTTCAATGGGGCTACACCTTC
J gene: TRBJ2-1; V gene: TRBV2; D gene: -; clone size: once; CDR3 protein: CASSVGGLDEQFF; CDR3 DNA: TGTGCCAGCAGTGTTGGAGGCTTGGATGAGCAGTTCTTC
J gene: TRBJ2-3; V gene: TRBV4-2; D gene: TRBD2; clone size: -; CDR3 protein: CASSQGDLAGGQADTQYF; CDR3 DNA: TGTGCCAGCAGCCAAGGGGACCTAGCGGGGGGGCAGGCAGATACGCAGTATTTT
J gene: TRBJ2-7; V gene: TRBV7-9; D gene: TRBD1; clone size: -; CDR3 protein: CATRGPSSYEQYF; CDR3 DNA: TGTGCCACCAGGGGGCCCAGCTCCTACGAGCAGTACTTC
J gene: TRBJ2-1; V gene: TRBV12-5; D gene: TRBD2; clone size: -; CDR3 protein: CASGRKERGGLSSYNEQFF; CDR3 DNA: TGTGCTAGTGGTCGTAAAGAACGGGGGGGACTTAGCTCCTACAATGAGCAGTTCTTC
J gene: TRBJ1-2; V gene: TRBV2; D gene: TRBD1; clone size: -; CDR3 protein: CASSLTGSANYGYTF; CDR3 DNA: TGTGCCAGCAGCCTGACAGGGTCGGCTAACTATGGCTACACCTTC
J gene: TRBJ2-2; V gene: TRBV30; D gene: TRBD2; clone size: once; CDR3 protein: CAWSVPGGTGELFF; CDR3 DNA: TGTGCCTGGAGTGTACCGGGGGGCACCGGGGAGCTGTTTTTT
J gene: TRBJ2-7; V gene: TRBV19; D gene: TRBD2; clone size: -; CDR3 protein: CASSIRTSGSYEQYF; CDR3 DNA: TGTGCCAGTAGTATCAGGACTAGCGGAAGTTACGAGCAGTACTTC
J gene: TRBJ1-1; V gene: TRBV12-2; D gene: -; clone size: -; CDR3 protein: CASRDRYTEAFF; CDR3 DNA: TGTGCAAGTCGCGACAGGTACACTGAAGCTTTCTTT
J gene: TRBJ1-1; V gene: TRBV21-1; D gene: -; clone size: -; CDR3 protein: CATAHRSGEAFF; CDR3 DNA: TGTGCCACCGCTCATCGATCGGGGGAAGCTTTCTTT
J gene: TRBJ2-2; V gene: TRBV4-2; D gene: -; clone size: -; CDR3 protein: CASSQRQGGDTGELFF; CDR3 DNA: TGTGCCAGCAGCCAGAGACAGGGCGGGGACACCGGGGAGCTGTTTTTT
J gene: TRBJ2-1; V gene: TRBV12-5; D gene: TRBD1; clone size: -; CDR3 protein: CASGLVVDREAREQFF; CDR3 DNA: TGTGCTAGTGGTTTGGTTGTGGACAGGGAGGCTAGGGAGCAGTTCTTC
J gene: TRBJ1-1; V gene: TRBV5-1; D gene: -; clone size: -; CDR3 protein: CASTEGLNTEAFF; CDR3 DNA: TGCGCCAGCACGGAGGGTTTGAACACTGAAGCTTTCTTT
J gene: TRBJ2-1; V gene: TRBV7-9; D gene: TRBD2; clone size: -; CDR3 protein: CASSPRTSGEYNEQFF; CDR3 DNA: TGTGCCAGCAGCCCTCGAACTAGCGGGGAATACAATGAGCAGTTCTTC
J gene: TRBJ1-2; V gene: TRBV4-1; D gene: TRBD1; clone size: -; CDR3 protein: CASRPITGQGAVRHGYTF; CDR3 DNA: TGCGCCAGCAGACCAATAACGGGACAGGGGGCGGTCAGGCATGGCTACACCTTC
J gene: TRBJ1-4; V gene: TRBV7-9; D gene: TRBD1; clone size: -; CDR3 protein: CASSSWDRRDEKLFF; CDR3 DNA: TGTGCCAGCAGCTCGTGGGACAGGCGAGATGAAAAACTGTTTTTT
J gene: TRBJ1-3; V gene: TRBV2; D gene: TRBD1; clone size: -; CDR3 protein: CASGETGGYTIYF; CDR3 DNA: TGTGCCAGCGGCGAGACAGGGGGTTACACCATATATTTT
J gene: TRBJ2-1; V gene: TRBV4-1; D gene: TRBD2; clone size: -; CDR3 protein: CASSQLGSGRALYNEQFF; CDR3 DNA: TGCGCCAGCAGCCAACTAGGAAGCGGGAGGGCCCTCTACAATGAGCAGTTCTTC
J gene: TRBJ1-2; V gene: TRBV30; D gene: -; clone size: -; CDR3 protein: CAWKRGGYIYGYTF; CDR3 DNA: TGTGCCTGGAAACGAGGGGGTTATATCTATGGCTACACCTTC
J gene: TRBJ2-7; V gene: TRBV18; D gene: -; clone size: -; CDR3 protein: CASSPVVLPDEQYF; CDR3 DNA: TGTGCCAGCTCACCCGTAGTTCTTCCGGACGAGCAGTACTTC
J gene: TRBJ2-5; V gene: TRBV5-1; D gene: TRBD2; clone size: -; CDR3 protein: CASSPGTSQETQYF; CDR3 DNA: TGCGCCAGCAGCCCTGGGACTAGCCAAGAGACCCAGTACTTC
J gene: TRBJ1-2; V gene: TRBV30; D gene: -; clone size: -; CDR3 protein: CAWSRSSNYGYTF; CDR3 DNA: TGTGCCTGGAGCCGGAGCTCTAACTATGGCTACACCTTC